This T cell receptor (beta chain) emerged from a study of CD4 and CD8 cells across lung adenocarcinoma regions. MiXCR, run by TCRdb on the PCR reads, gives a single entry per CDR3 protein. The sample contains about 25,000 distinct CDR3 sequences, 53% of which appear only once. The patients had localized lung adenocarcinoma, a non-small cell subtype. As regards this clonotype: Mismatch with germline at one junction end may stem from a read error.

The CDR3 is 14 amino acids. The germline CDR1 and CDR2 sequences are MNHEY and SMNVEV (reference sequence). This sequence joins TRBV27 and TRBJ2-3; 7 nucleotides agree with TRBD1. The sequenced sample consisted of CD8+ T cells from the center of a lung tumor. The TCR comes from a male donor with lung adenocarcinoma. The CD4 and CD8 labels of this study may be unreliable. This CDR3 is CAGTPLGGTDTQYF. CDR3 sequence (DNA): TGTGCCGGCACGCCGCTAGGGGGCACAGACACGCAGTATTTC.